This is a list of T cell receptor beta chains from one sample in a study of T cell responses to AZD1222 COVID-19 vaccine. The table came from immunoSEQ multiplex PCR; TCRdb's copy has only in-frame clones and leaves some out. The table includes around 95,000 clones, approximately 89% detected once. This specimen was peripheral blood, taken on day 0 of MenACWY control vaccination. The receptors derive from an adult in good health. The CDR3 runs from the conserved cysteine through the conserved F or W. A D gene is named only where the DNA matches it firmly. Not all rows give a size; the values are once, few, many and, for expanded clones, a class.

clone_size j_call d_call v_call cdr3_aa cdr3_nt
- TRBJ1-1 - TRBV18 CASSPRGGAQSEAFF TGTGCCAGCTCACCGAGGGGGGGCGCGCAATCCGAAGCTTTCTTT
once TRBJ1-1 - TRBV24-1 CATSDLENTEAFF TGTGCCACCAGTGATTTAGAGAACACTGAAGCTTTCTTT
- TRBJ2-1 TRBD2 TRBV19 CASSWGGPVNEQFF TGTGCCAGTAGTTGGGGGGGACCAGTCAATGAGCAGTTCTTC
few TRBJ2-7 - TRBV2 CASSEQGTAYEQYF TGTGCCAGCAGTGAACAGGGGACGGCCTACGAGCAGTACTTC
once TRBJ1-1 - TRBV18 CASSPGIGNTEAFF TGTGCCAGCTCACCGGGGATTGGGAACACTGAAGCTTTCTTT
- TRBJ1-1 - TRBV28 CASSPPPGRTEAFF TGTGCCAGCAGTCCCCCCCCGGGCAGGACTGAAGCTTTCTTT
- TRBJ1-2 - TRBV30 CACPGTVYGYTF TGTGCCTGCCCCGGGACTGTCTATGGCTACACCTTC
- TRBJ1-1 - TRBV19 CASSIRRDTEAFF TGTGCCAGTAGTATCCGCCGGGACACTGAAGCTTTCTTT
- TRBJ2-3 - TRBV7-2 CASSLVSGTGDTQYF TGTGCCAGCAGCTTAGTTAGCGGGACAGGCGATACGCAGTATTTT
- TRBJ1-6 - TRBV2 CASSAGRRLLNSPLHF TGTGCCAGCAGTGCTGGGAGACGACTACTTAATTCACCCCTCCACTTT
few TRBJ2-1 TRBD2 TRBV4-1 CASSQGLAGGYNEQFF TGCGCCAGCAGCCAAGGACTAGCGGGAGGCTACAATGAGCAGTTCTTC
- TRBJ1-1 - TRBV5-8 CASSFSKNTEAFF TGTGCCAGCAGCTTTAGTAAAAACACTGAAGCTTTCTTT
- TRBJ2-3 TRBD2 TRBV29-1 CSVLTSGVTDTQYF TGCAGCGTTCTGACTAGCGGGGTTACAGATACGCAGTATTTT
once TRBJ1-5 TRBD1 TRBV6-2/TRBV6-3 CASSRDRGRRQPQHF TGTGCCAGCAGCCGGGACAGGGGGCGCAGGCAGCCCCAGCATTTT
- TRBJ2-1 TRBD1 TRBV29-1 CSVVRGQGNEQFF TGCAGCGTCGTGAGGGGGCAGGGGAATGAGCAGTTCTTC
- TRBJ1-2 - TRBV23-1 CASSLGYGYTF TGCGCCAGCAGTCTTGGCTATGGCTACACCTTC
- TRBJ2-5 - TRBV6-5 CASTANSGQGETQYF TGTGCCAGCACCGCGAACTCGGGCCAAGGGGAGACCCAGTACTTC
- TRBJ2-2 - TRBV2 CASSELGFQNTGELFF TGTGCCAGCAGTGAATTGGGATTTCAGAACACCGGGGAGCTGTTTTTT
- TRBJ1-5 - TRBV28 CASSWGSQPQHF TGTGCCAGCAGTTGGGGAAGTCAGCCCCAGCATTTT
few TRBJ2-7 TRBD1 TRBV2 CASRADRGLSYEQYF TGTGCCAGCAGGGCGGACAGGGGCCTTTCCTACGAGCAGTACTTC
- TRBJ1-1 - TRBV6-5 CATRSSRNTEAFF TGTGCCACCAGGTCTTCTCGGAACACTGAAGCTTTCTTT
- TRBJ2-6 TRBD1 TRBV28 CASSGQGTSGANVLTF TGTGCCAGCAGCGGACAGGGGACCTCTGGGGCCAACGTCCTGACTTTC
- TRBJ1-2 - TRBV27 CASSLNGLPRYTF TGTGCCAGCAGTTTAAACGGCCTCCCCCGCTACACCTTC
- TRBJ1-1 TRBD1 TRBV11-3 CASSRGQGANTEAFF TGTGCCAGCAGCAGGGGACAGGGGGCGAACACTGAAGCTTTCTTT
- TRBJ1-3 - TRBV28 CASSSGADGYSGNTIYF TGTGCCAGCAGTTCCGGGGCGGACGGATACTCTGGAAACACCATATATTTT
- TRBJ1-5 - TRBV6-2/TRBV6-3 CASSLSRRSNQPQHF TGTGCCAGCAGCCTCAGCCGGCGTAGCAATCAGCCCCAGCATTTT
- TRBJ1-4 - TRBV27 CASSLIHKGTNEKLFF TGTGCCAGCAGTTTAATCCACAAGGGAACTAATGAAAAACTGTTTTTT
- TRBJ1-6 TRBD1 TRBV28 CASSLEQGFGSPLHF TGTGCCAGCAGTTTAGAACAGGGGTTCGGCTCACCCCTCCACTTT
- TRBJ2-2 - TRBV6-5 CASIRPGNTGELFF TGTGCCAGCATTCGTCCGGGGAACACCGGGGAGCTGTTTTTT
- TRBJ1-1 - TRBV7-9 CASSLAGRNTEAFF TGTGCCAGCAGCTTAGCGGGACGGAACACTGAAGCTTTCTTT
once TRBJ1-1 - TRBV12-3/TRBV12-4 CASSKRVAAFF TGTGCCAGCAGCAAAAGGGTCGCGGCTTTCTTT
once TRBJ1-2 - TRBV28 CASSDYGYTF TGTGCCAGCAGCGATTATGGCTACACCTTC
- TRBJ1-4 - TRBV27 CASSLASTNEKLFF TGTGCCAGCAGTTTGGCGTCAACTAATGAAAAACTGTTTTTT